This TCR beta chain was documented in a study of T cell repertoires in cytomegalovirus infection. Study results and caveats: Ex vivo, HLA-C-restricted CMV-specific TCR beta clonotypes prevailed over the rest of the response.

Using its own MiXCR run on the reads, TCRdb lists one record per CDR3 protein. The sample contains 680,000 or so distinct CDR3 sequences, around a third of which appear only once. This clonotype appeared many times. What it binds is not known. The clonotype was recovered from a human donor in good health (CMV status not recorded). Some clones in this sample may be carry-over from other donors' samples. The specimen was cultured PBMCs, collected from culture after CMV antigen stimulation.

The CDR3: CASSSTNSNQPQHF. In DNA form, the CDR3 reads TGTGCCAGCAGCTCAACTAATAGCAATCAGCCCCAGCATTTT. The gene calls are TRBV7-2 and TRBJ1-5, with D unresolved. The V end lost 4 bases, the J end lost 0 bases, and 7 bases lay between the germline ends. The CDR3 spans 14 residues. Germline V gene sequence: CDR1 SGHTA, CDR2 FQGNSA.